This T cell receptor beta chain was captured by sequencing in a study of cytomegalovirus exposure and HLA in healthy donors. CDR1 and CDR2 from the germline V gene are GTSNPN and SVGIG (reference sequence). The CDR3 runs to 14 residues. V gave up 3 bases and J gave up 7 bases; unmatched junction bases: 4. It was with 60 Vbeta and 13 Jbeta primers that the PCR ran. Profiling relied on immunoSEQ multiplex PCR, and the TCRdb table lists in-frame clones only, not all of them. The table has under 150,000 clones, 82% seen once. The rearrangement joins TRBV30 to TRBJ1-6, with 9 positions matching TRBD1. This clonotype was obtained from a boy between 2 and 15 years old in good health and CMV-seronegative. What was sequenced was PBMCs. DNA of the CDR3: TGTGCCTGGAGCCGGGACAGGGCAAATTCACCCCTCCACTTT. This gives the protein CAWSRDRANSPLHF.